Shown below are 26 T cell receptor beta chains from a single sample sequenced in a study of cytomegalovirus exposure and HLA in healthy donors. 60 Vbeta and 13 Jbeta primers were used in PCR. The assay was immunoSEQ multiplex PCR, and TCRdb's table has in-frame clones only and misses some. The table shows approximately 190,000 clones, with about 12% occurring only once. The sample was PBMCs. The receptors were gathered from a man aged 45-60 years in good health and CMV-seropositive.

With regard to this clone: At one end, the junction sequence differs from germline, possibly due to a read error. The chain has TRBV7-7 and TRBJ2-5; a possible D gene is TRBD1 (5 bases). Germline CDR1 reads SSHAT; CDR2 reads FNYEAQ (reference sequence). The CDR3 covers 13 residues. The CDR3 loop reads CASSLGVTQAQYF. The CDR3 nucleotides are TGTGCTAGCAGCTTAGGGGTAACTCAGGCCCAGTACTTC.

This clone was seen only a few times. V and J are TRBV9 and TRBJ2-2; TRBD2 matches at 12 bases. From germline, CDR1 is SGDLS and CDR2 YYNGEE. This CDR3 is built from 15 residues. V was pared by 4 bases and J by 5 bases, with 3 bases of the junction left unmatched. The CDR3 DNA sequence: TGTGCCAGCAGCCTCACTAGCGGGGGGACCGGGGAGCTGTTTTTT. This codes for CASSLTSGGTGELFF.

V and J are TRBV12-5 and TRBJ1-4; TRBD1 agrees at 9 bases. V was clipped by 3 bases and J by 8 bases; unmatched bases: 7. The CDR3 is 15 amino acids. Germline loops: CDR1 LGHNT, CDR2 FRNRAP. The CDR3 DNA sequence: TGTGCTAGTGGTTTCCGGACAGGGGCCCGCGAAAAACTGTTTTTT. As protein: CASGFRTGAREKLFF.

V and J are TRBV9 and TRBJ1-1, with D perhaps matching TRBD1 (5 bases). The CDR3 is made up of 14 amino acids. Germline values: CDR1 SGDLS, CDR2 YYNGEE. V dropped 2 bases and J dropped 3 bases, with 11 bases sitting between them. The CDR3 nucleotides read TGTGCCAGCAGCGTGGGGGGATCTCACACTGAAGCTTTCTTT. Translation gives CASSVGGSHTEAFF.

The CDR3 DNA follows: TGCGCCAGCAGCTTACAGGAATACAATGAGCAGTTCTTC. It translates to CASSLQEYNEQFF. The V gene is TRBV5-1, the J gene TRBJ2-1; maybe TRBD1 (5 bases). V was trimmed by 2 bases and J by 4 bases, leaving 7 bases between them. CDR3 size: 13 residues. Germline CDR1 SGHRS, CDR2 YFSETQ.

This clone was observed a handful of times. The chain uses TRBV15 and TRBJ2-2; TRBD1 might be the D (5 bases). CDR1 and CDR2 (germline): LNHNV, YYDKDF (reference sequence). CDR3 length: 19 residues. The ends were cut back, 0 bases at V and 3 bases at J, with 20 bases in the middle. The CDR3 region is CATSRDSWTNRRYTGELFF. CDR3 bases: TGTGCCACCAGCAGAGATTCCTGGACAAACCGGCGTTACACCGGGGAGCTGTTTTTT.

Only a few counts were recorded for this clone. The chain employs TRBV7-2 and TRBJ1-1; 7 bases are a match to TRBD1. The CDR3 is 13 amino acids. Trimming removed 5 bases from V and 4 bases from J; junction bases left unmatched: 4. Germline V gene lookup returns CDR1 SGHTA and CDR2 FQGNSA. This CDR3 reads CASSPRGRTEAFF. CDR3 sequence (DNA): TGTGCCAGCAGCCCTAGGGGGCGCACTGAAGCTTTCTTT.

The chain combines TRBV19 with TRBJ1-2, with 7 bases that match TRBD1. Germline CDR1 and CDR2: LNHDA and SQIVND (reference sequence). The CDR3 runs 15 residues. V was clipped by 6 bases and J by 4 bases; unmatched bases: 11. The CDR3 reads CASSYDRAGTYGYTF. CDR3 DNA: TGTGCCAGTAGCTATGACAGGGCCGGAACCTATGGCTACACCTTC.

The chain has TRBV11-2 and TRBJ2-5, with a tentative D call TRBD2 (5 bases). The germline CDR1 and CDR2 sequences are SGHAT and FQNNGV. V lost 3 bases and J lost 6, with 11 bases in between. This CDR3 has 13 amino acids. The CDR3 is CASSFEGRQTQYF. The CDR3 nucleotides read TGTGCCAGCAGCTTTGAGGGTCGGCAGACCCAGTACTTC.

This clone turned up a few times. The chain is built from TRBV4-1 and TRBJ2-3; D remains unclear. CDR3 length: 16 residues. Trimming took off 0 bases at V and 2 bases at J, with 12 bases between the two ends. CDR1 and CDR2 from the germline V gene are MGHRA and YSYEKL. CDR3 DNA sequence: TGCGCCAGCAGCCAAGATCCCGGTATAGCCACAGATACGCAGTATTTT. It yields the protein CASSQDPGIATDTQYF.

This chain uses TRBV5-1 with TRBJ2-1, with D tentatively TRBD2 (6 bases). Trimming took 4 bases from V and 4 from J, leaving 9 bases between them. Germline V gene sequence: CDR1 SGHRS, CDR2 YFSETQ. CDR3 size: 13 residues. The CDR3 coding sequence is TGCGCCAGCAGCACCGGGGGTTACAATGAGCAGTTCTTC. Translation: CASSTGGYNEQFF.

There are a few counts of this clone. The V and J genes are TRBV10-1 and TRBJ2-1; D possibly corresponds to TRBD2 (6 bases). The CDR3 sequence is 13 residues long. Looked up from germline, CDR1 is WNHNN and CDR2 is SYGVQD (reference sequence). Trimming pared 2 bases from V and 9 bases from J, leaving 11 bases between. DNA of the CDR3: TGCGCCAGCAGTGAGCCTGGGGGGATTGAGCAGTTCTTC. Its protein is CASSEPGGIEQFF.

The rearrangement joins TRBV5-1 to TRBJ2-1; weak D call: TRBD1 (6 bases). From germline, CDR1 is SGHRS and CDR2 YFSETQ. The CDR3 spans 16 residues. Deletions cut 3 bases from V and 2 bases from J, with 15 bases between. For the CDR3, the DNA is TGCGCCAGCAGCTCCCCGGGACACCAACCCTACAATGAGCAGTTCTTC. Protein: CASSSPGHQPYNEQFF.

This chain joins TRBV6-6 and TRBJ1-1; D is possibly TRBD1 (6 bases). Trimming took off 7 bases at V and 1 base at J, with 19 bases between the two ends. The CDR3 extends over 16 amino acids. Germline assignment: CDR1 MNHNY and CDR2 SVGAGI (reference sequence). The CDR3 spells CASITSGTISNTEAFF. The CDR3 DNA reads TGTGCCAGCATAACCAGCGGGACAATATCGAACACTGAAGCTTTCTTT.

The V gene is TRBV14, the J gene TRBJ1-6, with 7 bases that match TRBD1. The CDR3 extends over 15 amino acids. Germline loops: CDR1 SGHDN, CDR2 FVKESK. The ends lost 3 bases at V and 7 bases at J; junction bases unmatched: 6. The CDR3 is CASSHEGQQNSPLHF. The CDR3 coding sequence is TGTGCCAGCAGCCACGAGGGACAGCAGAATTCACCCCTCCACTTT.

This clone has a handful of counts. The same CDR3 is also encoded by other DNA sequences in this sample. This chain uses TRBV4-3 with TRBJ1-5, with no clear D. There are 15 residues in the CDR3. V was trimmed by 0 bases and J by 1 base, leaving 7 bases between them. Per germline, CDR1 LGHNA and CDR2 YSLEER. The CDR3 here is CASSQESGSNQPQHF. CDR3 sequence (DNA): TGCGCCAGCAGCCAAGAATCTGGCAGCAATCAGCCCCAGCATTTT.

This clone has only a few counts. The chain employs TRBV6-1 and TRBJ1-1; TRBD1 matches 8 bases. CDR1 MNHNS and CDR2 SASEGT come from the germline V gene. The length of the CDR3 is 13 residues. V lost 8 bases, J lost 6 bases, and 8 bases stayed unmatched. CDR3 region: CASATGGMAEAFF. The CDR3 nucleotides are TGTGCCAGCGCTACAGGGGGTATGGCTGAAGCTTTCTTT.

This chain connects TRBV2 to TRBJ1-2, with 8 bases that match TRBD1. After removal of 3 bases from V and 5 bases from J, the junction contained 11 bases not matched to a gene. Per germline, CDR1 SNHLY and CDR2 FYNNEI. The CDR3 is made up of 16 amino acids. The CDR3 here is CASSDPQGARGYGYTF. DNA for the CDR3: TGTGCCAGCAGTGATCCCCAGGGGGCTCGAGGGTATGGCTACACCTTC.

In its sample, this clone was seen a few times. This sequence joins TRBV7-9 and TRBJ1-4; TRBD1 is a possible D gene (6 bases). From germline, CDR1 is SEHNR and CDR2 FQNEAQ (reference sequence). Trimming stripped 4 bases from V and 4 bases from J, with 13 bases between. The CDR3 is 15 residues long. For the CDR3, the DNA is TGTGCCAGCAGCTGGTCCGGGGGGCTTAATGAAAAACTGTTTTTT. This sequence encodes CASSWSGGLNEKLFF.

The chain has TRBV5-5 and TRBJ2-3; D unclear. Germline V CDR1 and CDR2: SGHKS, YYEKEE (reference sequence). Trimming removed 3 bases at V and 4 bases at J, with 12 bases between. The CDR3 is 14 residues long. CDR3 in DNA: TGTGCCAGCAGCTCCGGTACCCGGGCAGATACGCAGTATTTT. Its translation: CASSSGTRADTQYF.

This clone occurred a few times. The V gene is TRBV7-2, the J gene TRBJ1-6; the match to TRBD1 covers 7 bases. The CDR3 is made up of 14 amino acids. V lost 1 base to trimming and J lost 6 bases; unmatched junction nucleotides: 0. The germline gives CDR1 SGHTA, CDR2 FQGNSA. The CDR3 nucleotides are TGTGCCAGCAGCTTAGACAGGGGTAATTCACCCCTCCACTTT. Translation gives CASSLDRGNSPLHF.

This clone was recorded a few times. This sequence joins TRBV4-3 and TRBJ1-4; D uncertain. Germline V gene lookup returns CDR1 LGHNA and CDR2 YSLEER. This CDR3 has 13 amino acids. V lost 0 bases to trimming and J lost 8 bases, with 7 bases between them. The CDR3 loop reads CASSQEGGEKLFF. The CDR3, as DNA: TGCGCCAGCAGCCAAGAAGGCGGAGAAAAACTGTTTTTT.

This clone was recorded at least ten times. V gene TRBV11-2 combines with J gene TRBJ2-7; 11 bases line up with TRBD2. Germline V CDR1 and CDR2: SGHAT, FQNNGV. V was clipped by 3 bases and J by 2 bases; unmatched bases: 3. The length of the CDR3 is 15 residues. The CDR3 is CASSFPTSGTYEQYF. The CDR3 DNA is TGTGCCAGCAGCTTTCCGACTAGCGGGACCTACGAGCAGTACTTC.

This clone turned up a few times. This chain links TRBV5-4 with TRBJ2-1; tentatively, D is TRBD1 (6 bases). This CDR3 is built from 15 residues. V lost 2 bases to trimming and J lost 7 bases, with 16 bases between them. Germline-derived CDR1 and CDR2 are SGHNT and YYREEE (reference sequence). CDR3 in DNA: TGTGCCAGCAGCTTTCAGGGGAGCTGGGGGAATGAGCAGTTCTTC. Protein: CASSFQGSWGNEQFF.

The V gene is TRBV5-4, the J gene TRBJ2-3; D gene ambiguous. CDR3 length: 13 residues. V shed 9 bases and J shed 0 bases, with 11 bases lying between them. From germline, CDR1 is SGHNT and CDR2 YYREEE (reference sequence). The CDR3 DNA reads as TGTGCCATCAAGGCGGTAAGCACAGATACGCAGTATTTT. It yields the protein CAIKAVSTDTQYF.

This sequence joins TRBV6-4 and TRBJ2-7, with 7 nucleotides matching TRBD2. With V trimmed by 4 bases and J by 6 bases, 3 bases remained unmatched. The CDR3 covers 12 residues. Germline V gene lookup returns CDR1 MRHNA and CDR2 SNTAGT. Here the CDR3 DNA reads TGTGCCAGCAGTGGGGAGGGGAGCGAGCAGTACGTC. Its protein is CASSGEGSEQYV.